This is a list of T cell receptor beta chains from one sample in a study of response to subunit inactivated influenza vaccine. Via MiXCR, TCRdb re-called the RT-PCR reads, giving one row per CDR3 protein. The table includes hundreds of thousands of distinct CDR3 sequences, under 9% detected once. The material sequenced was PBMCs from blood, taken 23 months after vaccination. These receptors all come from a man aged 45 to 75 who received an inactivated influenza vaccine. Both conserved end residues are trimmed from each CDR3. The order of the fields is V gene, D gene, CDR3 protein. The D gene is left open where the match is weak.

v_call: TRBV5-6; d_call: NA; cdr3_aa: ASSPSRSYGYT
v_call: TRBV6-1; d_call: TRBD1; cdr3_aa: ASNRPGQGNTEAF
v_call: TRBV7-2; d_call: TRBD2; cdr3_aa: ASSVLAGEGPYEQF
v_call: TRBV5-1; d_call: NA; cdr3_aa: ASSPDTENIQY
v_call: TRBV13; d_call: TRBD2; cdr3_aa: ASSLEAGREDEQF
v_call: TRBV4-2; d_call: TRBD1; cdr3_aa: ASSHDRGPHNEQF
v_call: TRBV7-8; d_call: TRBD2; cdr3_aa: ASSSGLLAGAWTDTQY
v_call: TRBV20-1; d_call: NA; cdr3_aa: SAREIGGRNSPLH
v_call: TRBV10-2; d_call: NA; cdr3_aa: ASSKITGSFGYT
v_call: TRBV7-6; d_call: TRBD1; cdr3_aa: ASSTGVAKNIQY
v_call: TRBV12-3/TRBV12-4; d_call: NA; cdr3_aa: ASKHGGFGTGELF